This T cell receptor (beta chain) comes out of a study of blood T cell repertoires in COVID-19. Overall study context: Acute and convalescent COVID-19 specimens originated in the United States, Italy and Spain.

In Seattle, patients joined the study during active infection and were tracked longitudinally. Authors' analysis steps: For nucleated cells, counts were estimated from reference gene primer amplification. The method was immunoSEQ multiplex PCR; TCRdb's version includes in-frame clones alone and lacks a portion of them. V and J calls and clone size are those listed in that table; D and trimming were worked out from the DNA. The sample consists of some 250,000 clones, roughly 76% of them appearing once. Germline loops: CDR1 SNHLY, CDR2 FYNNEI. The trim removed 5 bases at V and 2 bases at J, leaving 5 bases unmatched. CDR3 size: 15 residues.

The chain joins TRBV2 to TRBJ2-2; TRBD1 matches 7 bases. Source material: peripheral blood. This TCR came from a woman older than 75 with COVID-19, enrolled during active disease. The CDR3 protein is CASSRQGLNTGELFF. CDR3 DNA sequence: TGTGCCAGCAGTCGACAGGGTCTAAACACCGGGGAGCTGTTTTTT.